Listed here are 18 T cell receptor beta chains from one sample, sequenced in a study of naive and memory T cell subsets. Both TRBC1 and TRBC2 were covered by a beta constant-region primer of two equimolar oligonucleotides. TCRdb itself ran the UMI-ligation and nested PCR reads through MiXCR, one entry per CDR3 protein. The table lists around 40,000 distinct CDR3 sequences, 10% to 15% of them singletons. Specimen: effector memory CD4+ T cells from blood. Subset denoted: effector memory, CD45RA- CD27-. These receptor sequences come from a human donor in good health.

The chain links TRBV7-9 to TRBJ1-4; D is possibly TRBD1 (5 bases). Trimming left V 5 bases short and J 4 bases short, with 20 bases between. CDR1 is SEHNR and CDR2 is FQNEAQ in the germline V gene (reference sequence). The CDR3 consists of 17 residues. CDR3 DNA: TGTGCCAGCAGCCGATGGGGGACGGCGGACGGTAATGAAAAACTGTTTTTT. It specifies CASSRWGTADGNEKLFF.

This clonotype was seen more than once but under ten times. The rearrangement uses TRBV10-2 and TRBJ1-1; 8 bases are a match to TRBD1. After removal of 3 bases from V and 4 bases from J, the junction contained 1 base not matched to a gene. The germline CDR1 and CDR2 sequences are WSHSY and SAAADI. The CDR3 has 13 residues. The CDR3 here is CASSEQGGTEAFF. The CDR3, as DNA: TGCGCCAGCAGTGAACAGGGGGGCACTGAAGCTTTCTTT.

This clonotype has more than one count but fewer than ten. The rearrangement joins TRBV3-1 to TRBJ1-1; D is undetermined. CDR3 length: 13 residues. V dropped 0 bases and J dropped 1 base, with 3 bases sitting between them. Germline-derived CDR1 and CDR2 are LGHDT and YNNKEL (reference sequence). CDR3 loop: CASSQDRNTEAFF. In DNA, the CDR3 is TGTGCCAGCAGCCAAGACAGGAACACTGAAGCTTTCTTT.

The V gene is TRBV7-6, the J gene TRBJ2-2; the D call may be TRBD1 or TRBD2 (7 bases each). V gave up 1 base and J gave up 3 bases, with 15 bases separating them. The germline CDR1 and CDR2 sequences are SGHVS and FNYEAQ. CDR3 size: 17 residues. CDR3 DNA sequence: TGTGCCAGCAGCTTAGAGGGGGCGGGAGCTGACACCGGGGAGCTGTTTTTT. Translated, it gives CASSLEGAGADTGELFF.

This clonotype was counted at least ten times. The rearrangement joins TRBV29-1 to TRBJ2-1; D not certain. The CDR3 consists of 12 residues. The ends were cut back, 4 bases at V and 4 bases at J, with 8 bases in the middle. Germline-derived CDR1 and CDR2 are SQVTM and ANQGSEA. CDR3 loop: CSVVNPYNEQFF. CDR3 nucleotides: TGCAGCGTTGTTAACCCTTACAATGAGCAGTTCTTC.

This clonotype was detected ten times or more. Written as DNA, the CDR3 is TGTGCCAGCAGTTTACAGCGGAATGAGCAGTTCTTC. Its protein product is CASSLQRNEQFF. The chain employs TRBV13 and TRBJ2-1, with a weak D call TRBD2 (5 bases). The V gene's germline CDR1 is PRHDT and CDR2 FYEKMQ (reference sequence). Trimming cost V 6 bases and J 7 bases, with 10 bases left between them. This CDR3 is built from 12 residues.

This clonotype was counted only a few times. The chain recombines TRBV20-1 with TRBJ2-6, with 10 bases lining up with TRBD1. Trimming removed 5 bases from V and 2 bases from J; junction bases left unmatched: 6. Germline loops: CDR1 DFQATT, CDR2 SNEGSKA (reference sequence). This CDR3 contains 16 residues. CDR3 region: CSAGDRGTTGANVLTF. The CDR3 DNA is TGCAGTGCTGGGGACAGGGGTACAACTGGGGCCAACGTCCTGACTTTC.

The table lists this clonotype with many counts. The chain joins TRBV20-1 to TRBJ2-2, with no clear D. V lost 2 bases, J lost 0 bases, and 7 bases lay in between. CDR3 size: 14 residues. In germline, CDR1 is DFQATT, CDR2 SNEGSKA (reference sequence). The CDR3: CSARLAANTGELFF. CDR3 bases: TGCAGTGCTAGATTGGCAGCGAACACCGGGGAGCTGTTTTTT.

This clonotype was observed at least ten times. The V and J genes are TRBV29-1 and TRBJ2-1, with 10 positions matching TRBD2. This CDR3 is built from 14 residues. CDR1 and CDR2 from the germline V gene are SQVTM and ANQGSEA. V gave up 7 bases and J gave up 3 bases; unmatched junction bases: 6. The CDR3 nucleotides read TGCAGCGCCACTCCTAGCGGGAGCTACAATGAGCAGTTCTTC. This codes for CSATPSGSYNEQFF.

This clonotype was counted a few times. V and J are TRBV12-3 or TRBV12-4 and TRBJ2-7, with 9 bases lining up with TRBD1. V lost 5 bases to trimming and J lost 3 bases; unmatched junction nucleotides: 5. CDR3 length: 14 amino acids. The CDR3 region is CASSPGTGNYEQYF. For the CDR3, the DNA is TGTGCCAGCAGTCCGGGGACAGGGAACTACGAGCAGTACTTC.

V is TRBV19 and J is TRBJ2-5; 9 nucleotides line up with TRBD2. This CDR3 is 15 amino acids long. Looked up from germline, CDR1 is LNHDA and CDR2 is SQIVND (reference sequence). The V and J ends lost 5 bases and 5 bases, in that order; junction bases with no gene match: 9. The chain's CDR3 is CASSLSGRSAETQYF. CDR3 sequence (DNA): TGTGCCAGTAGTTTAAGCGGGAGGAGTGCGGAGACCCAGTACTTC.

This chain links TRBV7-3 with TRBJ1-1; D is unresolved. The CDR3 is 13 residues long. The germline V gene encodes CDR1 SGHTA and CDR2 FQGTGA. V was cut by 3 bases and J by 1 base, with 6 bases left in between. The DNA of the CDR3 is TGTGCCAGCAGCTTTTCCCCGAACACTGAAGCTTTCTTT. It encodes CASSFSPNTEAFF.

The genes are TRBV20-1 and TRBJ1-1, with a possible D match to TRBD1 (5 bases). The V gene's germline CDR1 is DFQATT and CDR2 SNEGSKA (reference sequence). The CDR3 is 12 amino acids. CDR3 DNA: TGCAGCGGGGGGGGGTTGAACACTGAAGCTTTCTTT. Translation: CSGGGLNTEAFF.

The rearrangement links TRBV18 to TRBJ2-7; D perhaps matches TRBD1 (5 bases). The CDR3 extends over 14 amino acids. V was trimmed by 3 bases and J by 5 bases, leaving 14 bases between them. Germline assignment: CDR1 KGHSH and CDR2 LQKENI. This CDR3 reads CASSPGLVSDEQYF. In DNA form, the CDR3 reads TGTGCCAGCTCACCGGGGCTAGTTTCGGACGAGCAGTACTTC. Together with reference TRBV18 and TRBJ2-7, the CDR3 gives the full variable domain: NAGVMQNPRHLVRRRGQEARLRCSPMKGHSHVYWYRQLPEEGLKFMVYLQKENIIDESGMPKERFSAEFPKEGPSILRIQQVVRGDSAAYFCASSPGLVSDEQYFGPGTRLTVT.

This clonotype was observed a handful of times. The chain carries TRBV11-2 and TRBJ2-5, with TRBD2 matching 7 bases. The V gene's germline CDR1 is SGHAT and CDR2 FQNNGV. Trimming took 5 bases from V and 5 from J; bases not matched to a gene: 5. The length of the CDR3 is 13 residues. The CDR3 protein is CASSLWGGETQYF. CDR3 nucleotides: TGTGCCAGCAGCCTGTGGGGGGGTGAGACCCAGTACTTC.

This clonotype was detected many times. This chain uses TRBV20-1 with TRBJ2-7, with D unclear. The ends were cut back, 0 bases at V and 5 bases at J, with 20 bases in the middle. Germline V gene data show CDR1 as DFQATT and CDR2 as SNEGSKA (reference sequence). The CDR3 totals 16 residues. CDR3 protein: CSAREVGRTDWHEQYF. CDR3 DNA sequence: TGCAGTGCTAGAGAAGTGGGTCGTACTGACTGGCACGAGCAGTACTTC.

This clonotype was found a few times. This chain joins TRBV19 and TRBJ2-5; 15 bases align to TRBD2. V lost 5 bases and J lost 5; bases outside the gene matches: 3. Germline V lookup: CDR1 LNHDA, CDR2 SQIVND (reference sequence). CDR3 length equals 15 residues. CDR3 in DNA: TGTGCCAGTAGTCTAGGGACTAGCGGGAGGGAGACCCAGTACTTC. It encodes CASSLGTSGRETQYF.

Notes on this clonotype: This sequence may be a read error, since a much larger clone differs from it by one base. The CDR3 sequence is CASSEEAITDTQYF. For the CDR3, the DNA is TGTGCCAGCAGTGAGGAAGCCATCACAGATACGCAGTATTTT. The rearrangement joins TRBV6-1 to TRBJ2-3, with unresolved D. The CDR3 extends over 14 amino acids. Germline CDR1 is MNHNS and CDR2 is SASEGT. V was pared by 3 bases and J by 2 bases, with 9 bases between.